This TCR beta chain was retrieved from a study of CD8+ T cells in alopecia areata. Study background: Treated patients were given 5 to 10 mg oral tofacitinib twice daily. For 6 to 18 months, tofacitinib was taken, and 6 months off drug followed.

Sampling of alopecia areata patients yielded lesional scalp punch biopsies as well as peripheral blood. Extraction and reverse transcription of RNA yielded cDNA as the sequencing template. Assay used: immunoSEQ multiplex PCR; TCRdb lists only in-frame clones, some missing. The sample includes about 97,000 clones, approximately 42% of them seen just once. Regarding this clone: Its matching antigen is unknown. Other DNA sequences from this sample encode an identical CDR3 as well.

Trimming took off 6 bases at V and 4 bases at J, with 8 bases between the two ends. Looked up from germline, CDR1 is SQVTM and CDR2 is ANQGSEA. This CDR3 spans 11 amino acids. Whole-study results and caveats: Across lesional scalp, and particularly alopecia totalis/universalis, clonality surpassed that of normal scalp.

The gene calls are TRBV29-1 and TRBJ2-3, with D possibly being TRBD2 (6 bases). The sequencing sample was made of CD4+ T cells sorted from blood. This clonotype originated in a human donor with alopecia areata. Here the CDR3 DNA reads TGCAGCGTGGGGACTGCAGATACGCAGTATTTT. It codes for CSVGTADTQYF.